The clone carrying this T cell receptor (beta chain) came up many times. Trimming removed 0 bases from V and 3 bases from J; junction bases left unmatched: 2. This CDR3 is 14 amino acids long. Looked up from germline, CDR1 is SGDLS and CDR2 is YYNGEE. TCRdb independently ran MiXCR on the RT-PCR reads; one entry per CDR3 protein. The sample contains roughly 880,000 distinct CDR3 sequences, about a sixth of which appear only once. This entry comes from a study of patients and donors after allogeneic stem cell transplantation. Sequencing was performed on blood, either unsorted or a sorted T cell fraction (not recorded which). V is TRBV9 and J is TRBJ1-1; the match to TRBD1 covers 7 bases. The sequence was obtained from a human donor who was either an allogeneic HSCT recipient or a stem cell or donor lymphocyte infusion donor (not recorded which). It is not recorded whose cells these are; they may come from a transplant donor. This CDR3 is CASSVVQGDTEAFF. For the CDR3, the DNA is TGTGCCAGCAGCGTAGTTCAGGGGGACACTGAAGCTTTCTTT.